This is a list of T cell receptor beta chains from one sample in a study of identical twins. MiXCR, run by TCRdb on the 5' RACE reads, gives a single entry per CDR3 protein. The sample includes 400,000 to 550,000 distinct CDR3 sequences, 20% to 25% of them seen just once. The same specimen was also included in a second study, on T cells expressing NK-cell markers.

Material: CD4+ T cells sorted from blood. The receptors stem from a woman younger than 30 in good health. Each CDR3 is given with its conserved first and last residue. A D gene is named only where the DNA matches it firmly. For some rows the clone size is stated as once, few or many, or as a class when expanded; others skip it.

>TRBJ1-1|few|.|TRBV7-9
CASSRTNTEAFF
TGTGCCAGCAGCCGCACGAACACTGAAGCTTTCTTT
>TRBJ2-2|.|.|TRBV20-1
CSARISENTGELFF
TGCAGTGCTAGAATTTCGGAGAACACCGGGGAGCTGTTTTTT
>TRBJ2-1|.|TRBD2|TRBV6-1
CASRARSGKHNEQFF
TGTGCCAGCAGGGCTAGGAGCGGGAAACACAATGAGCAGTTCTTC
>TRBJ1-2|.|.|TRBV9
CASSVGRGFGYTF
TGTGCCAGCAGCGTAGGACGGGGGTTTGGCTACACCTTC
>TRBJ2-1|.|.|TRBV12-3/TRBV12-4
CASSLGPVNEQFF
TGTGCCAGCAGTCTGGGACCGGTTAATGAGCAGTTCTTC
>TRBJ2-7|few|.|TRBV5-1
CASSSQKYEQYF
TGCGCCAGCAGCTCGCAGAAGTACGAGCAGTACTTC
>TRBJ1-3|.|.|TRBV3-1
CASSQVGSSGNTIYF
TGTGCCAGCAGCCAAGTAGGAAGCTCTGGAAACACCATATATTTT
>TRBJ2-1|.|TRBD2|TRBV9
CASSVGVLAGGIHNEQFF
TGTGCCAGCAGCGTAGGAGTTCTAGCGGGTGGGATACACAATGAGCAGTTCTTC
>TRBJ2-3|.|.|TRBV30
CAWSLGIGTDTQYF
TGTGCCTGGAGTTTAGGGATCGGCACAGATACGCAGTATTTT
>TRBJ2-1|.|.|TRBV5-1
CASSIPLGIRDNEQFF
TGCGCCAGCAGCATCCCCCTAGGGATCCGGGACAATGAGCAGTTCTTC
>TRBJ1-1|few|.|TRBV6-5
CASSYEGLGSGINTEAFF
TGTGCCAGCAGTTACGAAGGTCTGGGGTCGGGGATTAACACTGAAGCTTTCTTT
>TRBJ2-7|.|TRBD2|TRBV6-1
CASKAGRRVEQYF
TGTGCCAGCAAGGCCGGGAGGCGGGTAGAGCAGTACTTC
>TRBJ2-5|.|TRBD1|TRBV20-1
CSALQTGAETQYF
TGCAGTGCTCTACAGACAGGGGCGGAGACCCAGTACTTC